The 23 T cell receptor beta chains below come from one sample, sequenced in a study of post-analysis software for immune sequencing data. Regarding the study as a whole: TRBV5-6, TRBV5-1 and TRBV20-1 were among four to six TRBV segments more frequent in patients than controls.

Their antigens are not known. Built from TCR beta cDNA, the libraries had unique molecular identifiers in them. TCRdb analysed the PCR reads with MiXCR anew, one entry per CDR3 protein. The sample contains approximately 660,000 distinct CDR3 sequences, approximately 60% of which appear only once. The sequenced material came from blood. The receptors come from a girl aged 2 to 9 with multiple sclerosis.

This rearrangement joins TRBV24-1 to TRBJ1-5; D is unclear. Germline V gene lookup returns CDR1 KGHDR and CDR2 SFDVKD. The CDR3 sequence is 14 residues long. Trimming shortened V by 2 bases and J by 5 bases, and 9 bases separated the two germline ends. The CDR3 DNA follows: TGTGCCACCAGTGATTCCCCAGGAGATCAGCCCCAGCATTTT. Amino acid sequence: CATSDSPGDQPQHF.

The V gene is TRBV6-5, the J gene TRBJ2-4; 10 nucleotides agree with TRBD2. Germline assignment: CDR1 MNHEY and CDR2 SVGAGI. V gave up 4 bases and J gave up 7 bases; unmatched junction bases: 13. This CDR3 comprises 17 residues. CDR3 in amino acids: CASSSRPPSGSRNIQYF. In DNA, the CDR3 is TGTGCCAGCAGTTCCCGACCGCCTAGCGGGAGTAGGAACATTCAGTACTTC.

This clonotype was found a few times. CDR3 sequence: CASSQLLRDYGYTF. In DNA form, the CDR3 reads TGCGCCAGCAGCCAACTTTTGCGTGACTATGGCTACACCTTC. The chain joins TRBV4-1 to TRBJ1-2; D not certain. V shed 2 bases and J shed 3 bases, with 10 bases lying between them. The CDR3 runs 14 residues. Germline CDR1 MGHRA, CDR2 YSYEKL.

The J gene is TRBJ1-4, the V gene TRBV7-9, with TRBD1 matching 8 bases. Unmatched junction bases numbered 9, after V lost 5 bases and J lost 4 bases. Germline CDR1 SEHNR, CDR2 FQNEAQ (reference sequence). The CDR3 is 16 amino acids. CDR3 amino acids: CASSTIGQGDNEKLFF. CDR3 DNA: TGTGCCAGCAGCACCATTGGACAGGGAGATAATGAAAAACTGTTTTTT. Filled out from reference TRBV7-9 and TRBJ1-4, the complete variable domain reads DTGVSQNPRHKITKRGQNVTFRCDPISEHNRLYWYRQTLGQGPEFLTYFQNEAQLEKSRLLSDRFSAERPKGSFSTLEIQRTEQGDSAMYLCASSTIGQGDNEKLFFGSGTQLSVL.

The CDR3, as DNA: TGCAGCGTACTACCGGGACTTGACACAGATACGCAGTATTTT. Translation: CSVLPGLDTDTQYF. The rearrangement links TRBV29-1 to TRBJ2-3; possible D gene TRBD2, 6 bases. Germline-derived CDR1 and CDR2 are SQVTM and ANQGSEA. V dropped 6 bases and J dropped 2 bases, with 15 bases sitting between them. The CDR3 has 14 amino acids.

The rearrangement uses TRBV5-1 and TRBJ2-1, with 9 bases that match TRBD1. Germline trimming cut 0 bases from V and 9 bases from J; bases unmatched to any gene: 10. Germline-derived CDR1 and CDR2 are SGHRS and YFSETQ. The CDR3 is made up of 16 amino acids. CDR3 in amino acids: CASSLGVGGQGSEQFF. DNA of the CDR3: TGCGCCAGCAGCTTGGGAGTAGGGGGACAGGGAAGTGAGCAGTTCTTC.

Details on this clonotype: A much larger clone is a single base away; this may be a read error. The J gene is TRBJ2-4, the V gene TRBV7-2, with D perhaps matching TRBD1 (6 bases). CDR3 length: 14 amino acids. Germline CDR1 reads SGHTA; CDR2 reads FQGNSA. The CDR3 spells CASSLRVQGYIQCF. CDR3 DNA sequence: TGTGCCAGCAGCTTAAGGGTACAGGGATACATTCAGTGCTTC. Looking up the rest from reference TRBV7-2 and TRBJ2-4 gives the full variable domain: GAGVSQSPSNKVTEKGKDVELRCDPISGHTALYWYRQSLGQGLEFLIYFQGNSAPDKSGLPSDRFSAERTGGSVSTLTIQRTQQEDSAVYLCASSLRVQGYIQCFGAGTRLSVL.

In DNA, the CDR3 is TGTGCCAGCAGCCCTCTCTTGGGGATGAACACTGAAGCTTTCTTT. Amino acids: CASSPLLGMNTEAFF. The chain joins TRBV6-5 to TRBJ1-1; D call uncertain. CDR1 and CDR2 (germline): MNHEY, SVGAGI. With 6 bases removed from V and 0 bases from J, the gap between germline ends came to 14 bases. The CDR3 consists of 15 residues.

V and J are TRBV12-3 or TRBV12-4 and TRBJ1-2; a possible D gene is TRBD1 (6 bases). This CDR3 has 13 residues. V lost 7 bases and J 8 bases, leaving 17 bases between the germline ends. CDR3 nucleotides: TGTGCCAGCACGTACTTCGACCAGGGGGGCTACACCTTC. It yields the protein CASTYFDQGGYTF.

This clonotype has only a few counts. The rearrangement links TRBV7-9 to TRBJ1-5; D unclear. The CDR3 contains 14 residues. The germline V gene encodes CDR1 SEHNR and CDR2 FQNEAQ (reference sequence). The V end was cut by 0 bases, the J end by 0 bases, with 3 bases between. The CDR3 sequence is CASSLAASNQPQHF. In nucleotides, the CDR3 is TGTGCCAGCAGCTTAGCGGCTAGCAATCAGCCCCAGCATTTT.

The CDR3: CASSLRLSSTDTQYF. CDR3 in DNA: TGTGCCAGCAGCCTCCGACTTAGCAGCACAGATACGCAGTATTTT. The chain links TRBV4-2 to TRBJ2-3; D unresolved. There are 15 residues in the CDR3. Germline values: CDR1 LGHNA, CDR2 YNFKEQ. Between the trimmed V and J ends, which lost 4 bases and 0 bases, there was a span of 11 bases.

There are a few counts of this clonotype. The rearrangement uses TRBV6-4 and TRBJ2-1; TRBD2 might be the D (6 bases). V was cut by 5 bases and J by 2 bases, with 13 bases left in between. CDR1 MRHNA and CDR2 SNTAGT come from the germline V gene. This CDR3 has 15 residues. CDR3 residues: CASSFGGAAYNEQFF. The CDR3 DNA follows: TGTGCCAGCAGTTTCGGCGGGGCAGCCTACAATGAGCAGTTCTTC.

This clonotype was seen a handful of times. The chain has TRBV7-2 and TRBJ2-1; 7 bases match TRBD2. Germline V CDR1 and CDR2: SGHTA, FQGNSA. CDR3 size: 17 residues. J was trimmed by 7 bases and V by 2 bases; bases with no gene match: 14. The CDR3 region is CASSLPPEGGPRNEQFF. The CDR3 DNA is TGTGCCAGCAGCTTACCGCCAGAGGGAGGGCCGAGGAATGAGCAGTTCTTC.

The rearrangement uses TRBV5-6 and TRBJ2-3, with TRBD2 as a possible D gene (7 bases). Germline V gene sequence: CDR1 SGHDT, CDR2 YYEEEE. V lost 2 bases and J lost 1, with 14 bases in between. The CDR3 is 16 residues long. The CDR3 sequence is CASSFEGGARTDTQYF. The CDR3 DNA is TGTGCCAGCAGCTTCGAAGGGGGGGCCCGCACAGATACGCAGTATTTT.

The chain is built from TRBV5-1 and TRBJ2-7, with 10 bases lining up with TRBD2. V was clipped by 4 bases and J by 6 bases; unmatched bases: 10. The CDR3 consists of 15 residues. Germline lookup yields CDR1 SGHRS and CDR2 YFSETQ. Written as DNA, the CDR3 is TGCGCCAGCAGCATAAATAGCGGGAGGTCGGTCGAGCAGTACTTC. It is translated as CASSINSGRSVEQYF.

The chain carries TRBV20-1 and TRBJ2-3, with D perhaps assigned TRBD1 or TRBD2 (6 bases each). Trimming left V 5 bases short and J 1 base short, with 13 bases between. CDR1 and CDR2 from the germline V gene are DFQATT and SNEGSKA (reference sequence). This CDR3 has 14 residues. The CDR3 nucleotides are TGCAGTGCTGGGGGGCAGCGGCGCACAGATACGCAGTATTTT. Protein: CSAGGQRRTDTQYF.

The chain combines TRBV12-3 or TRBV12-4 with TRBJ2-5, with 8 bases identical to TRBD2. CDR3 length equals 15 residues. The V and J ends lost 3 bases and 5 bases, in that order; junction bases with no gene match: 8. CDR3 sequence: CASSFVAGRPETQYF. CDR3 nucleotide sequence: TGTGCCAGCAGTTTTGTAGCGGGGAGGCCTGAGACCCAGTACTTC.

This clonotype was seen a handful of times. The V and J genes are TRBV29-1 and TRBJ1-2, with D hard to call. V lost 4 bases to trimming and J lost 6 bases, with 12 bases between them. The CDR3 has 12 residues. Germline V lookup: CDR1 SQVTM, CDR2 ANQGSEA. The CDR3 nucleotides read TGCAGCGTTGCGGGCGGTCTGGATGGCTACACCTTC. Translating it yields CSVAGGLDGYTF.

V is TRBV5-5 and J is TRBJ2-1; 9 bases align to TRBD1. The CDR3 extends over 18 amino acids. The germline gives CDR1 SGHKS, CDR2 YYEKEE (reference sequence). Unmatched junction bases numbered 14, after V lost 4 bases and J lost 3 bases. The CDR3 coding sequence is TGTGCCAGCAGCCTCCCCCTACCCTACAGGGGGCTCTACAATGAGCAGTTCTTC. Its protein is CASSLPLPYRGLYNEQFF.

This sequence joins TRBV7-2 and TRBJ2-1, with a weak D call TRBD2 (6 bases). Per the germline V gene, CDR1 is SGHTA and CDR2 is FQGNSA. The CDR3 contains 15 residues. The V end lost 5 bases, the J end lost 0 bases, and 11 bases lay between the germline ends. The CDR3 sequence: CASSERGISYNEQFF. The CDR3 DNA reads TGTGCCAGCAGCGAACGGGGGATCTCCTACAATGAGCAGTTCTTC.

This clonotype has more than one count but fewer than ten. The V gene is TRBV5-1, the J gene TRBJ2-5; no definite D call. The CDR3 spans 14 residues. The V end was cut by 0 bases, the J end by 5 bases, with 11 bases between. Germline CDR1 and CDR2: SGHRS and YFSETQ. This CDR3 reads CASSLDLVRETQYF. CDR3 in DNA: TGCGCCAGCAGCTTGGACCTGGTGAGGGAGACCCAGTACTTC.

V and J are TRBV4-1 and TRBJ2-2, with 10 bases identical to TRBD2. Germline V lookup: CDR1 MGHRA, CDR2 YSYEKL. Unmatched junction bases numbered 8, after V lost 3 bases and J lost 7 bases. This CDR3 has 16 amino acids. CDR3 protein: CASSQVLAGAGGELFF. The CDR3 bases are TGCGCCAGCAGCCAGGTTCTAGCGGGGGCCGGCGGGGAGCTGTTTTTT.

This sequence joins TRBV29-1 and TRBJ1-1, with D maybe TRBD1 (6 bases). Trimming removed 7 bases at V and 5 bases at J, with 14 bases between. Germline V gene lookup returns CDR1 SQVTM and CDR2 ANQGSEA. The CDR3 consists of 12 residues. This chain's CDR3 is CSAVQGSTEAFF. In nucleotides, the CDR3 is TGCAGCGCGGTACAGGGTTCAACTGAAGCTTTCTTT.